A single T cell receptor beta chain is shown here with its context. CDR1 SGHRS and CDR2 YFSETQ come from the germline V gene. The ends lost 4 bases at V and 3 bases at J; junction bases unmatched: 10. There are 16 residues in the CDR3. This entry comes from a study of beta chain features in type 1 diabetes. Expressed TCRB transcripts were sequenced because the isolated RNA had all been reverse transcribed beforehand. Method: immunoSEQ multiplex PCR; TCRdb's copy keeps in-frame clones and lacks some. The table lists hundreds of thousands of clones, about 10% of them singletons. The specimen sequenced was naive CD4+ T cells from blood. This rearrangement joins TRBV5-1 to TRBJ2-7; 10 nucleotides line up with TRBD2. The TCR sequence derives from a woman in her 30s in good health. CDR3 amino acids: CASSPGFASGSYEQYF. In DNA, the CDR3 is TGCGCCAGCAGCCCTGGATTTGCTAGCGGGAGCTACGAGCAGTACTTC.